One and the same sample provided the 11 T cell receptor beta chains below, sequenced in a study of blood T cell repertoires in COVID-19. Profiled with immunoSEQ multiplex PCR; TCRdb holds only in-frame clones, not every one. This table has over 140,000 clones, roughly 79% appearing once. Sequenced material: PBMCs or T cells enriched from blood (not recorded which). Every receptor here comes from a woman between 50 and 59 years old who had recovered from COVID-19.

V usage is TRBV9 and J usage is TRBJ2-7; D possibly corresponds to TRBD2 (5 bases). Germline CDR1 and CDR2: SGDLS and YYNGEE. This CDR3 spans 15 amino acids. V shed 2 bases and J shed 1 base, with 13 bases lying between them. DNA of the CDR3: TGTGCCAGCAGCGTGGAGGCGGGTAATTCCTACGAGCAGTACTTC. This codes for CASSVEAGNSYEQYF.

The CDR3 DNA follows: TGCAGCGTCCAAGCGGGAGGGTCAGAGACCCAGTACTTC. This encodes CSVQAGGSETQYF. The V gene is TRBV29-1, the J gene TRBJ2-5, with 10 nucleotides matching TRBD2. The CDR3 has 13 amino acids. CDR1 and CDR2 from the germline V gene are SQVTM and ANQGSEA. V gave up 6 bases and J gave up 4 bases; unmatched junction bases: 5.

This sequence joins TRBV19 and TRBJ1-1; D is unclear. Between the trimmed V and J ends, which lost 0 bases and 4 bases, there was a span of 6 bases. In germline, CDR1 is LNHDA, CDR2 SQIVND (reference sequence). CDR3 length: 13 amino acids. The CDR3 DNA follows: TGTGCCAGTAGTATAGAGGAGGGCACTGAAGCTTTCTTT. This translates into CASSIEEGTEAFF.

V usage is TRBV6-1 and J usage is TRBJ1-5; a possible D gene is TRBD1 (5 bases). The V gene's germline CDR1 is MNHNS and CDR2 SASEGT. The CDR3 is 13 residues long. The V and J ends lost 3 bases and 3 bases respectively, with 6 bases between them. The CDR3 spells CASSEGPNQPQHF. CDR3 nucleotides: TGTGCCAGCAGTGAGGGGCCCAATCAGCCCCAGCATTTT.

The rearrangement links TRBV5-1 to TRBJ2-1; 11 positions match TRBD2. The CDR3 is made up of 18 amino acids. Germline assignment: CDR1 SGHRS and CDR2 YFSETQ. J was trimmed by 3 bases and V by 0 bases; bases with no gene match: 8. The CDR3 protein is CASSLAATSGEVYNEQFF. The CDR3 nucleotides read TGCGCCAGCAGCTTGGCCGCGACTAGCGGGGAAGTCTACAATGAGCAGTTCTTC.

The chain has TRBV3-1 (or the pseudogene TRBV3-2) and TRBJ1-5, with D hard to call. The CDR3 sequence is 13 residues long. Germline assignment: CDR1 LGHDT and CDR2 YNNKEL (reference sequence). Trimming cost V 1 base and J 8 bases, with 9 bases left between them. CDR3 coding DNA: TGTGCCAGCAGCCAAGGTGTTGAGGAGCCCCAGCATTTT. This sequence encodes CASSQGVEEPQHF.

As regards this clone: Other nucleotide sequences from this sample produce the same CDR3. This chain uses TRBV5-1 with TRBJ2-5; TRBD2 agrees at 8 bases. V was clipped by 2 bases and J by 5 bases; unmatched bases: 11. CDR1 is SGHRS, CDR2 YFSETQ, per germline. The CDR3 length is 16 residues. CDR3 sequence (DNA): TGCGCCAGCAGCTTAGGAACCGGGGGGGCCTCGGAGACCCAGTACTTC. Translating gives CASSLGTGGASETQYF.

The chain employs TRBV29-1 and TRBJ1-5, with D possibly TRBD1 on 5 matching bases. The CDR3 sequence is 13 residues long. Germline CDR1 reads SQVTM; CDR2 reads ANQGSEA. V gave up 8 bases and J gave up 2 bases, with 13 bases separating them. The CDR3 DNA sequence: TGCAGCATAGGAGGGGCCGGCAATCAGCCCCAGCATTTT. Translation: CSIGGAGNQPQHF. The whole variable domain, filled in from reference TRBV29-1 and TRBJ1-5, reads SAVISQKPSRDICQRGTSLTIQCQVDSQVTMMFWYRQQPGQSLTLIATANQGSEATYESGFVIDKFPISRPNLTFSTLTVSNMSPEDSSIYLCSIGGAGNQPQHFGDGTRLSIL.

The chain employs TRBV5-5 and TRBJ1-4; the match to TRBD1 covers 9 bases. The germline V gene encodes CDR1 SGHKS and CDR2 YYEKEE (reference sequence). The CDR3 runs to 16 residues. V was pared by 4 bases and J by 5 bases, with 9 bases of the junction left unmatched. Here the CDR3 reads CASSQDGDRVNEKLFF. The CDR3 DNA sequence: TGTGCCAGCAGCCAAGACGGGGACAGGGTGAATGAAAAACTGTTTTTT.

This chain joins TRBV5-8 and TRBJ2-1, with 7 nucleotides matching TRBD1. V was pared by 5 bases and J by 4 bases, with 6 bases of the junction left unmatched. Germline V gene data show CDR1 as SGHTS and CDR2 as YDEGEE. CDR3 size: 14 residues. The CDR3 nucleotides read TGTGCCAGCAGTTTCCGGGACAGTTACAATGAGCAGTTCTTC. Translating it yields CASSFRDSYNEQFF.

This clone appeared many times. The chain employs TRBV27 and TRBJ2-2, with 11 bases that match TRBD2. V lost 6 bases to trimming and J lost 1 base; unmatched junction nucleotides: 7. The germline gives CDR1 MNHEY, CDR2 SMNVEV (reference sequence). CDR3 length: 17 residues. CDR3 sequence (DNA): TGTGCCAGCAGCTACGTAGCGGGGGGGAGGAACACCGGGGAGCTGTTTTTT. Protein sequence: CASSYVAGGRNTGELFF.